Given below is one TCR beta chain in context. As yet, its antigen is unknown. Doses given second, at about 4 or about 12 weeks, were pooled. This entry is derived from a study of T cell responses to AZD1222 COVID-19 vaccine. Findings and limits, study-wide: Among vaccine-associated CD4 TCRs, coverage spanned spike, with dominance at 160-218 and 743-854. Of the AZD1222 recipients, only 5 or 6 were seropositive at baseline. Spike-specific TCR breadth and depth both grew after two AZD1222 doses.

The CDR3 consists of 12 residues. The germline CDR1 and CDR2 sequences are WNHNN and SYGVQD (reference sequence). V dropped 6 bases and J dropped 11; count of bases not matched to a gene: 9. The repertoire was sequenced with immunoSEQ multiplex PCR; TCRdb's copy has only in-frame clones and lacks some. There are over 120,000 clones in the sample; around 84% occur only once, and approximately 4.7% lies in the top ten. Sequenced material: peripheral blood, taken 28 days after the second AZD1222 dose. This sequence originates from an adult who received the AZD1222 COVID-19 vaccine. The J gene is TRBJ1-1, the V gene TRBV10-1; 7 bases fit TRBD1. This chain's CDR3 is CASSMAGGLAFF. The CDR3 nucleotides read TGCGCCAGCAGCATGGCAGGGGGGTTGGCTTTCTTT.